The 28 T cell receptor beta chains in this list originate from one sample, sequenced in a study of T cell repertoires in cytomegalovirus infection. One entry per CDR3 protein results from TCRdb running MiXCR on the reads. The repertoire consists of roughly 860,000 distinct CDR3 sequences, with 30% to 35% occurring once and the leading ten covering around 12%. Their antigen targets remain unknown. Sequenced material: cultured CD8+ T cells from PBMCs, taken from culture after CMV antigen stimulation. The receptors derive from a human donor in good health (CMV status not recorded). Some clones in this sample may be carry-over from other donors' samples.

This chain connects TRBV10-3 to TRBJ1-1; TRBD1 is a possible D gene (5 bases). Trimming removed 6 bases from V and 8 bases from J, with 10 bases in between. Germline V gives CDR1 ENHRY, CDR2 SYGVKD. CDR3 length equals 11 residues. This CDR3 is CAISGTYEAFF. DNA for the CDR3: TGTGCCATCAGCGGGACTTACGAAGCTTTCTTT.

V is TRBV12-3 or TRBV12-4 and J is TRBJ2-5, with TRBD2 as a possible D gene (5 bases). V was clipped by 6 bases and J by 2 bases, with 16 bases between them. The CDR3 is 15 amino acids. Written as DNA, the CDR3 is TGTGCCAGCAGCCCCGCGACGGAGGCACAAGAGACCCAGTACTTC. Protein: CASSPATEAQETQYF.

This chain links TRBV7-2 with TRBJ2-7; D gene uncertain. The V gene's germline CDR1 is SGHTA and CDR2 FQGNSA. Trimming shortened V by 5 bases and J by 2 bases, and 7 bases separated the two germline ends. This CDR3 is 12 amino acids long. The CDR3 sequence: CASSDVPYEQYV. In DNA form, the CDR3 reads TGTGCCAGCAGCGATGTCCCCTACGAGCAGTACGTC.

The V call is TRBV20-1, the J call TRBJ2-7, with D possibly being TRBD2 (6 bases). V was trimmed by 0 bases and J by 4 bases, leaving 7 bases between them. The CDR3 length is 12 residues. Germline CDR1 is DFQATT and CDR2 is SNEGSKA (reference sequence). The CDR3 protein is CSARDGGYEQYF. In DNA form, the CDR3 reads TGCAGTGCTAGAGACGGGGGTTACGAGCAGTACTTC.

The chain employs TRBV7-6 and TRBJ1-5; D is possibly TRBD1 (5 bases). The V end lost 1 base, the J end lost 1 base, and 14 bases lay between the germline ends. The germline V gene encodes CDR1 SGHVS and CDR2 FNYEAQ. There are 17 residues in the CDR3. CDR3 sequence reads: CASSLEFGAGSNQPQHF. The CDR3 nucleotides are TGTGCCAGCAGCTTAGAATTTGGTGCAGGGAGCAATCAGCCCCAGCATTTT.

The CDR3 region has the DNA TGTGCCAGCAGTTTGGTCGCCCCCAATGAAAAACTGTTTTTT. Translated, it gives CASSLVAPNEKLFF. This chain joins TRBV27 and TRBJ1-4; D call uncertain. V shed 3 bases and J shed 5 bases, with 10 bases lying between them. CDR3 size: 14 residues. CDR1 is MNHEY, CDR2 SMNVEV, per germline (reference sequence).

This clonotype was seen once. Sequence at one end of the junction differs from germline and may be a read error. The V gene is TRBV7-2, the J gene TRBJ2-5, with 16 nucleotides matching TRBD2. The V gene's germline CDR1 is SGHTA and CDR2 FQGNSA. The CDR3 runs to 17 residues. The DNA for the CDR3 is TGTGCCAACAGCTTTACGGGACTAGCGGGGGGGCCCGAGACCCAGTACTTC. Its protein product is CANSFTGLAGGPETQYF.

The rearrangement links TRBV4-3 to TRBJ2-1, with D perhaps TRBD1 or TRBD2 (5 bases each). In germline, CDR1 is LGHNA, CDR2 YSLEER. This CDR3 spans 16 amino acids. Deletions cut 4 bases from V and 0 bases from J, with 13 bases between. CDR3 bases: TGCGCCAGCAGCCCGAGGGCAGGGATCTCCTACAATGAGCAGTTCTTC. It is translated as CASSPRAGISYNEQFF.

The CDR3 loop reads CASSHWGIPFGAFF. The CDR3, as DNA: TGTGCCAGCAGCCATTGGGGGATACCGTTTGGAGCTTTCTTT. V gene TRBV6-1 combines with J gene TRBJ1-1, with a weak D call TRBD1 (5 bases). The CDR3 is made up of 14 amino acids. CDR1 MNHNS and CDR2 SASEGT come from the germline V gene. The V and J ends lost 6 bases and 10 bases respectively, with 21 bases between them.

V gene TRBV7-2 combines with J gene TRBJ1-5; D remains unclear. This CDR3 has 15 residues. Germline lookup yields CDR1 SGHTA and CDR2 FQGNSA. The V and J ends lost 1 base and 1 base respectively, with 8 bases between them. In DNA, the CDR3 is TGTGCCAGCAGCTTAGTACCGTCGAGCAATCAGCCCCAGCATTTT. Protein: CASSLVPSSNQPQHF.

V and J are TRBV6-2 or TRBV6-3 and TRBJ2-7; D not resolved. The ends were cut back, 6 bases at V and 7 bases at J, with 19 bases in the middle. The germline CDR1 and CDR2 sequences are MNHEY and SVGEGT. CDR3 size: 14 residues. As DNA, the CDR3 is TGTGCCAGCAGAAGCTTCAGCGTTGTATGGGAGCAGTACGTC. Protein product: CASRSFSVVWEQYV.

This clonotype was seen a few times. The gene calls are TRBV24-1 and TRBJ2-2, with D unresolved. Germline lookup yields CDR1 KGHDR and CDR2 SFDVKD. V lost 0 bases, J lost 0 bases, and 10 bases lay in between. CDR3 size: 17 residues. In nucleotides, the CDR3 is TGTGCCACCAGTGATTTGGCAGTTTCACCGAACACCGGGGAGCTGTTTTTT. As protein: CATSDLAVSPNTGELFF.

This clonotype was detected only a few times. The V call is TRBV4-3, the J call TRBJ1-2; weak D call: TRBD1 (6 bases). The V and J ends lost 2 bases and 4 bases respectively, with 14 bases between them. CDR3 length: 15 amino acids. CDR1 is LGHNA and CDR2 is YSLEER in the germline V gene. The CDR3 is CASSQKQGFRYGYTF. The CDR3 DNA reads as TGCGCCAGCAGCCAAAAACAGGGTTTCCGCTATGGCTACACCTTC.

In this sample, this clonotype turned up a few times. V gene TRBV6-5 combines with J gene TRBJ2-7; D remains ambiguous. CDR1 and CDR2 (germline): MNHEY, SVGAGI. V was shortened by 6 bases and J by 2 bases, with 11 bases between the two germline ends. The CDR3 extends over 13 amino acids. CDR3 bases: TGTGCCAGCAGAATCGGGCCCGCCTACGAGCAGTACGTC. This encodes CASRIGPAYEQYV.

This clonotype was detected only a few times. The genes are TRBV7-9 and TRBJ1-2; 7 bases match TRBD1. Germline V gives CDR1 SEHNR, CDR2 FQNEAQ (reference sequence). CDR3 size: 17 residues. The V gene end was trimmed by 3 bases and the J gene end by 2 bases; junction bases not matched to a gene: 12. CDR3 loop: CASSFTTGALKNYGYTF. The CDR3 DNA follows: TGTGCCAGCAGCTTTACCACAGGGGCCCTAAAGAACTATGGCTACACCTTC.

The chain uses TRBV9 and TRBJ2-5, with a weak D call TRBD2 (6 bases). The germline gives CDR1 SGDLS, CDR2 YYNGEE. The CDR3 spans 16 residues. Trimming left V 0 bases short and J 4 bases short, with 16 bases between. The CDR3 loop reads CASSVDVGGYLETQYF. CDR3 sequence (DNA): TGTGCCAGCAGCGTAGACGTTGGGGGGTACTTAGAGACCCAGTACTTC.

The V gene is TRBV6-1, the J gene TRBJ2-1; a possible D gene is TRBD2 (5 bases). CDR3 size: 17 residues. Trimming took off 7 bases at V and 0 bases at J, with 19 bases between the two ends. Per the germline V gene, CDR1 is MNHNS and CDR2 is SASEGT. CDR3 loop: CASTQLSDYYSYNEQFF. The CDR3 DNA sequence: TGTGCCAGCACCCAACTTAGCGATTACTACTCCTACAATGAGCAGTTCTTC.

This clonotype was observed many times. The CDR3 sequence: CASSLRMDVLEEGQLALNTEAFF. The CDR3 nucleotides are TGTGCCAGCAGCTTACGGATGGATGTGTTAGAGGAGGGGCAGCTAGCTTTGAACACTGAAGCTTTCTTT. This sequence joins TRBV7-6 and TRBJ1-1; TRBD1 might be the D (5 bases). Trimming shortened V by 2 bases and J by 0 bases, and 34 bases separated the two germline ends. Per germline, CDR1 SGHVS and CDR2 FNYEAQ. CDR3 length: 23 residues.

This clonotype was seen a few times. V and J are TRBV5-1 and TRBJ2-1; a weak D match, TRBD1 (5 bases). The CDR3 has 16 residues. The germline gives CDR1 SGHRS, CDR2 YFSETQ. Trimming took 1 base from V and 8 from J, leaving 19 bases between them. The CDR3 region is CASSLRQGSRRDEQFF. The CDR3 DNA is TGCGCCAGCAGCTTGAGGCAGGGCAGCCGTAGGGATGAGCAGTTCTTC.

This clonotype was counted at least ten times. The rearrangement uses TRBV19 and TRBJ1-1; 7 bases are shared with TRBD1. In germline, CDR1 is LNHDA, CDR2 SQIVND (reference sequence). Losses at the gene ends were 9 bases for V and 4 bases for J; bases not matched to a gene: 8. The CDR3 sequence is 13 residues long. The CDR3 DNA sequence: TGTGCCAGCAGCATACAGGGGCCCACTGAAGCTTTCTTT. Its protein is CASSIQGPTEAFF. Based on the CDR3 plus reference TRBV19 and TRBJ1-1, the full variable domain is DGGITQSPKYLFRKEGQNVTLSCEQNLNHDAMYWYRQDPGQGLRLIYYSQIVNDFQKGDIAEGYSVSREKKESFPLTVTSAQKNPTAFYLCASSIQGPTEAFFGQGTRLTVV.

This clonotype was seen only once. The CDR3: CASMGTTEAFF. The CDR3 DNA reads TGTGCCAGCATGGGTACCACTGAAGCTTTCTTT. The chain links TRBV2 to TRBJ1-1, with D unresolved. Trimming left V 7 bases short and J 4 bases short, with 7 bases between. The length of the CDR3 is 11 residues. The germline V gene has CDR1 SNHLY and CDR2 FYNNEI.

The rearrangement uses TRBV7-6 and TRBJ1-2; maybe TRBD1 (6 bases). Germline-derived CDR1 and CDR2 are SGHVS and FNYEAQ. The CDR3 has 15 amino acids. V was cut by 5 bases and J by 4 bases, with 17 bases left in between. The CDR3 loop is CASSPTPGVFYGYTF. In DNA, the CDR3 is TGTGCCAGCAGCCCCACCCCAGGGGTCTTCTATGGCTACACCTTC.

V usage is TRBV7-3 and J usage is TRBJ2-1; perhaps TRBD2 as D (7 bases). The CDR3 runs 15 residues. Germline V lookup: CDR1 SGHTA, CDR2 FQGTGA. The germline V and J ends were trimmed by 5 bases and 2 bases, with 13 bases remaining between them. The CDR3 nucleotides are TGTGCCAGCAGCGGGGGGGCTGTAACCTACAATGAGCAGTTCTTC. It translates to CASSGGAVTYNEQFF.

J is TRBJ2-7 and V is TRBV2; D ambiguous. Germline CDR1 reads SNHLY; CDR2 reads FYNNEI. The CDR3 totals 11 residues. The ends were cut back, 8 bases at V and 1 base at J, with 6 bases in the middle. CDR3 coding DNA: TGTGCCAGCGCGAGTTCCTACGAGCAGTACGTC. Amino acid sequence: CASASSYEQYV.

This chain links TRBV28 with TRBJ2-7, with TRBD1 identical over 12 bases. Germline V gives CDR1 MDHEN, CDR2 SYDVKM. With V trimmed by 4 bases and J by 6 bases, 7 bases remained unmatched. The CDR3 sequence is 15 residues long. CDR3 sequence reads: CASSSRDRGLGEQYV. The CDR3 nucleotides are TGTGCCAGCAGTTCCCGGGACAGGGGGCTTGGCGAGCAGTACGTC.

The chain recombines TRBV29-1 with TRBJ2-1; 7 bases fit TRBD2. The CDR3 is 13 amino acids. The junction had 11 bases not matched to a gene; V was cut back by 7 bases and J by 8 bases. The germline V gene has CDR1 SQVTM and CDR2 ANQGSEA. CDR3 in amino acids: CSGSRGVLDEQFF. CDR3 sequence (DNA): TGCAGCGGCTCCCGGGGGGTCCTCGATGAGCAGTTCTTC.

This clonotype occurred a few times. The chain joins TRBV10-3 to TRBJ2-1; tentatively, D is TRBD2 (6 bases). V lost 2 bases, J lost 6 bases, and 17 bases lay in between. Germline CDR1 and CDR2: ENHRY and SYGVKD. This CDR3 has 16 residues. CDR3 DNA: TGTGCCATCAGTGAGACTGCGGGGAAGGCGGCCAATGAGCAGTTCTTC. Translation: CAISETAGKAANEQFF.

This clonotype was recorded many times. CDR3 sequence reads: CASSSLQGPSPYEQYF. In nucleotides, the CDR3 is TGTGCCAGCAGCTCTTTACAGGGGCCCTCTCCCTACGAGCAGTACTTC. The chain links TRBV7-2 to TRBJ2-7; the match to TRBD1 covers 7 bases. The CDR3 sequence is 16 residues long. Germline V gene sequence: CDR1 SGHTA, CDR2 FQGNSA. J gave up 2 bases and V 4 bases, and 11 bases lay outside the gene matches.